This T cell receptor (beta chain) was observed in a study of breast tumors, draining lymph nodes, adjacent tissues. Regarding the study as a whole: Compared with lymph nodes, tumors were less diverse; compared with nontumor tissue, more. That most tumor T cells come from lymph nodes remained unproven.

TCRdb re-analysed the multiplex PCR reads in MiXCR, keeping a single row per CDR3 protein. The sample yields over 200,000 distinct CDR3 sequences, under 35% seen once. Axillary draining lymph nodes of breast cancer patients supplied the node samples. Many counts were recorded for this clonotype. Its target is unknown. The length of the CDR3 is 14 residues. Per the germline V gene, CDR1 is SGHDT and CDR2 is YYEEEE. Trimming at V came to 1 base and at J to 4 bases, leaving 2 bases not matched to a gene. The rearrangement uses TRBV5-6 and TRBJ2-3, with 8 positions matching TRBD2. This TCR was sampled from a female donor with breast cancer. Some clones in this sample may be carry-over from other donors' samples. What was sequenced was axillary lymph node tissue. CDR3: CASSLTSGADTQYF. The CDR3 coding sequence is TGTGCCAGCAGCTTGACTAGCGGTGCAGATACGCAGTATTTT.